The rows below give T cell receptor beta chains drawn from one sample of a study of shared clonotypes between healthy human individuals. Profiling relied on immunoSEQ multiplex PCR, and the TCRdb table lists in-frame clones only, not all of them. The data hold about 710,000 clones, with 73% observed a single time. Sequencing input: memory CD4+ T cells sorted from blood. These receptors were taken from a woman in her thirties in good health. The CDR3 runs from the conserved cysteine through the conserved F or W. D genes are given only for firm matches. Size values are once, few and many counts, or a class for expanded clones, and some rows have none.

16 | TRBJ1-5 | TRBV10-1 | - | - | CASSESVGVGNQPQHF | TGCGCCAGCAGTGAGTCGGTAGGGGTCGGCAATCAGCCCCAGCATTTT
14 | TRBJ1-1 | TRBV7-8 | once | - | CASSPRRLITEAFF | TGTGCCAGCAGTCCCCGGCGGTTGATCACTGAAGCTTTCTTT
13 | TRBJ2-5 | TRBV6-1 | - | TRBD2 | CASLSSGRETQYF | TGTGCCAGCCTTTCTAGCGGGAGAGAGACCCAGTACTTC
13 | TRBJ1-4 | TRBV6-6 | - | - | CASRGGTNEKLFF | TGTGCCAGTCGAGGGGGGACTAATGAAAAACTGTTTTTT
15 | TRBJ2-2 | TRBV28 | few | - | CASRPRWRETGELFF | TGTGCCAGCAGGCCTAGATGGCGCGAAACCGGGGAGCTGTTTTTT
14 | TRBJ2-5 | TRBV13 | - | TRBD1 | CASSWDRGRETQYF | TGTGCCAGCAGCTGGGACAGGGGGCGGGAGACCCAGTACTTC
16 | TRBJ1-2 | TRBV15 | - | - | CATSGRKGSTDYGYTF | TGTGCCACCAGCGGGCGGAAAGGGTCTACGGACTATGGCTACACCTTC
14 | TRBJ1-1 | TRBV6-6 | - | - | CASSYEGGNTEAFF | TGTGCCAGCAGTTACGAGGGAGGGAACACTGAAGCTTTCTTT
18 | TRBJ1-5 | TRBV19 | - | TRBD1 | CASSIPSSTGELGQPQHF | TGTGCCAGTAGTATCCCCTCCTCGACAGGGGAACTTGGTCAGCCCCAGCATTTT
15 | TRBJ2-7 | TRBV5-5 | - | - | CASSPFWDRPYEQYF | TGTGCCAGCAGCCCGTTTTGGGACCGACCCTACGAGCAGTACTTC
16 | TRBJ2-1 | TRBV4-1 | - | TRBD2 | CASSLFSGLELNEQFF | TGCGCCAGCAGCCTATTCTCCGGACTAGAATTGAATGAGCAGTTCTTC